This T cell receptor (beta chain) stems from a study of cytomegalovirus exposure and HLA in healthy donors. Germline-derived CDR1 and CDR2 are SGHRS and YFSETQ. The V gene end was trimmed by 4 bases and the J gene end by 13 bases; junction bases not matched to a gene: 12. The CDR3 consists of 13 residues. A remark on this clone: Its antigen is as yet unknown.

PCR employed 60 Vbeta and 13 Jbeta primers. Profiled with immunoSEQ multiplex PCR; TCRdb holds only in-frame clones, not every one. The sample records roughly 100,000 clones, 65% to 90% being singletons. Though nominally healthy at sampling, donors likely had unrecorded immune exposures. Whole-study findings and limits: The dataset shows that most TCR sequences were rare, while some public TCRs occurred in many donors. CMV serostatus alone was available as immune exposure information.

This TCR was sampled from a man younger than 45 in good health and CMV-seropositive. The rearrangement joins TRBV5-1 to TRBJ1-1; 8 nucleotides agree with TRBD1. The sequenced material came from PBMCs. The CDR3, as DNA: TGCGCCAGCAGCGGGGAGGGCAGGGGGCAGGTTTTCTTT. This translates into CASSGEGRGQVFF.